This T cell receptor (beta chain) was observed in a study of blood T cell repertoires in COVID-19. Repertoires were generated with immunoSEQ multiplex PCR, while TCRdb's copy carries only in-frame clones and drops some. The sample shows just over 300,000 clones, approximately 88% of them seen only once. V shed 6 bases and J shed 3 bases, with 26 bases lying between them. The CDR3 loop spans 18 amino acids. Specimen: PBMCs or T cells enriched from blood (not recorded which). This TCR derives from a woman between 18 and 29 years old who had recovered from COVID-19. The chain has TRBV23-1 and TRBJ2-5; D perhaps matches TRBD2 (6 bases). TRBV23-1 is reported as an ORF; its role is uncertain. CDR3 bases: TGCGCCAGCAGCCTCCGCACAGGAGGAGGGCCAAGAAAAGAGACCCAGTACTTC. Protein sequence: CASSLRTGGGPRKETQYF.